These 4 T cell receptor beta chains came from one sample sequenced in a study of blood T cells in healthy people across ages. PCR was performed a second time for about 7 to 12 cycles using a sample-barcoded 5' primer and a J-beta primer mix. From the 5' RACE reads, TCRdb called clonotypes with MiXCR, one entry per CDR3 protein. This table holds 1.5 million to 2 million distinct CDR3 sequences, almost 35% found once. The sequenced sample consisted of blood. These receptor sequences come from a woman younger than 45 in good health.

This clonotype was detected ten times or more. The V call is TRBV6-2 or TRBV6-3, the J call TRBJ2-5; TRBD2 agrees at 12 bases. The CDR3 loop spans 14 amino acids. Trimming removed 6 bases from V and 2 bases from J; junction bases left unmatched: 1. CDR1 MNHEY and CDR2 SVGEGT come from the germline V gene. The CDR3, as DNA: TGTGCCAGCAGGACTAGCGGGGGACAAGAGACCCAGTACTTC. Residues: CASRTSGGQETQYF.

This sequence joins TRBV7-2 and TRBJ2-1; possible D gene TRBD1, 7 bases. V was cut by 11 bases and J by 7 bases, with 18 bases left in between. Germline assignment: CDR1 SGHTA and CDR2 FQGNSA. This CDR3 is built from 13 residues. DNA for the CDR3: TGTGCCTCGCGACAGGGAGGCGGGAATGAGCAGTTCTTC. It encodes CASRQGGGNEQFF.

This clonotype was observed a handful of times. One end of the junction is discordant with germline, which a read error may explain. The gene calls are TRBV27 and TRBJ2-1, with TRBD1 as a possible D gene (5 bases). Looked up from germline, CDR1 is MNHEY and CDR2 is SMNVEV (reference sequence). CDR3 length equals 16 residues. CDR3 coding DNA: TGTGCCAGCGGTTTCAATCCGCCAGGGATGTACAATGAGCAGTTCTTC. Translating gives CASGFNPPGMYNEQFF.

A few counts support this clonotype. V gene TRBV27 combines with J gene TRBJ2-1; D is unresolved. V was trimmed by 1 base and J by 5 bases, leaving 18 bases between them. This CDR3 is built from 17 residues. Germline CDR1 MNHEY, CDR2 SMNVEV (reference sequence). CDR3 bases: TGTGCCAGCAGTTTATTAAGGGCTCAGAACGGTCACAATGAGCAGTTCTTC. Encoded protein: CASSLLRAQNGHNEQFF.